The clone carrying this T cell receptor beta chain was counted only a few times. These data come from a study of T cells in Graves' hyperthyroidism and ophthalmopathy. The germline V and J ends were trimmed by 2 bases and 7 bases, with 6 bases remaining between them. Germline V gives CDR1 MNHEY, CDR2 SVGAGI. The CDR3 spans 12 residues. Amplification of TCR beta CDR3 regions was performed using RNA transcripts as template. First-round RT-PCR targeting the TCR CDR3 was performed with the HTBI primer set. A single record per CDR3 protein comes from TCRdb applying MiXCR to the multiplex PCR reads. The sample records over 450,000 distinct CDR3 sequences, 15% to 20% being singletons.

The source is a woman between 18 and 30 years old with Graves' ophthalmopathy. Specimen: blood. The V gene is TRBV6-5, the J gene TRBJ1-5, with no clear D. The CDR3: CASSYEGQPQHF. CDR3 in DNA: TGTGCCAGCAGTTACGAAGGGCAGCCCCAGCATTTT.